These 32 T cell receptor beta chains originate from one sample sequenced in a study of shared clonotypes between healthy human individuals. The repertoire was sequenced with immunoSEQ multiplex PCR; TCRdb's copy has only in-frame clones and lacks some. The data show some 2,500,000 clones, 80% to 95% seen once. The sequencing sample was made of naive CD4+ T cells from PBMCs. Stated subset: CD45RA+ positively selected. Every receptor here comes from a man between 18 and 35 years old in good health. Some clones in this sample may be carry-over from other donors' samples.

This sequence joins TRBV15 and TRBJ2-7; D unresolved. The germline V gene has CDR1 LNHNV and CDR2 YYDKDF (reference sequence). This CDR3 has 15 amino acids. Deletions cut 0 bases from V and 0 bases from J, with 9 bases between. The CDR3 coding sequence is TGTGCCACCAGCAGAGAACTTCATGACTCCTACGAGCAGTACTTC. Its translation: CATSRELHDSYEQYF.

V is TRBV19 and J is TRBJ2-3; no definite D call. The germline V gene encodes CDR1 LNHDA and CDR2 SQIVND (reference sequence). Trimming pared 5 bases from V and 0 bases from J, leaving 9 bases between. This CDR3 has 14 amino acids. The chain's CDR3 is CASSLRTSTDTQYF. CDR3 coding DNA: TGTGCCAGTAGTCTCCGAACTAGCACAGATACGCAGTATTTT.

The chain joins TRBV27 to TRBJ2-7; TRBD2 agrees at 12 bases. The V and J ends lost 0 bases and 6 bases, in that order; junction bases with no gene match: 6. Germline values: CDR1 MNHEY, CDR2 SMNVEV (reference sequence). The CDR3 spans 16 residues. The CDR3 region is CASSLSNLAGGSEQYF. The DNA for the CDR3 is TGTGCCAGCAGTTTATCGAATCTAGCGGGAGGGAGCGAGCAGTACTTC.

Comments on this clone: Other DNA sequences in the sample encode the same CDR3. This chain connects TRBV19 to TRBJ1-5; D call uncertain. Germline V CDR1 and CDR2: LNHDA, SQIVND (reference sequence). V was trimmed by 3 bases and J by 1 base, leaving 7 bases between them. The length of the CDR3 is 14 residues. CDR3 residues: CASSMTASNQPQHF. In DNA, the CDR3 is TGTGCCAGTAGTATGACTGCGAGCAATCAGCCCCAGCATTTT.

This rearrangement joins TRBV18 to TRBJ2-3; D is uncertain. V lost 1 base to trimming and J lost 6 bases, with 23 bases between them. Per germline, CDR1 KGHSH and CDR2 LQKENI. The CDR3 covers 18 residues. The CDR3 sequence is CASSPLESARWSGDTQYF. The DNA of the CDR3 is TGTGCCAGCTCACCACTAGAATCAGCACGATGGTCCGGGGATACGCAGTATTTT.

CDR3 bases: TGTGCCAGCAGTGGTACAGGGGGTCGGGGTCAGCCCCAGCATTTT. Residues: CASSGTGGRGQPQHF. The chain employs TRBV2 and TRBJ1-5; 8 bases align to TRBD1. Trimming took 4 bases from V and 6 from J; bases not matched to a gene: 8. The CDR3 consists of 15 residues. The germline CDR1 and CDR2 sequences are SNHLY and FYNNEI.

The CDR3 region is CASSLDHRLGNNEQFF. CDR3 nucleotides: TGTGCCAGCAGCTTAGATCACAGATTAGGGAACAATGAGCAGTTCTTC. The chain uses TRBV11-2 and TRBJ2-1; D gene unclear. This CDR3 contains 16 residues. Trimming took 0 bases from V and 5 from J, leaving 14 bases between them. Germline V gene data show CDR1 as SGHAT and CDR2 as FQNNGV.

This chain's CDR3 is CASSESRVSTEAFF. The CDR3 coding sequence is TGCGCCAGCAGTGAGTCTAGGGTATCCACTGAAGCTTTCTTT. This chain links TRBV10-2 with TRBJ1-1; D is ambiguous. The V end was cut by 0 bases, the J end by 4 bases, with 9 bases between. Germline V gene sequence: CDR1 WSHSY, CDR2 SAAADI. This CDR3 comprises 14 residues.

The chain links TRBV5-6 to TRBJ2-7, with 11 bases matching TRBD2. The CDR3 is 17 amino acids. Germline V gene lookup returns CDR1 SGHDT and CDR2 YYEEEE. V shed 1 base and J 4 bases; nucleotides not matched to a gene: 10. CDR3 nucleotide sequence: TGTGCCAGCAGCTTGTTTAGACTAGCGGGACCGGGGTACGAGCAGTACTTC. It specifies CASSLFRLAGPGYEQYF.

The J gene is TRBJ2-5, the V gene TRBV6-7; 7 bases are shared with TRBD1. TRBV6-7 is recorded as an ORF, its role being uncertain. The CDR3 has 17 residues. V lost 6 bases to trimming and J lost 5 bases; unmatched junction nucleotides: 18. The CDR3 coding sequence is TGTGCCAGCAGGACTTCAACAGGGGTGGGGCGCGGGGAGACCCAGTACTTC. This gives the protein CASRTSTGVGRGETQYF.

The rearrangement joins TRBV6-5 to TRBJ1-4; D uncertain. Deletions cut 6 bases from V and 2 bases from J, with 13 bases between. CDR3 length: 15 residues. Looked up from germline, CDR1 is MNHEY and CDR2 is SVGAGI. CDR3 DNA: TGTGCCAGCAGAGGCGAATTTTTCACTAATGAAAAACTGTTTTTT. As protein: CASRGEFFTNEKLFF.

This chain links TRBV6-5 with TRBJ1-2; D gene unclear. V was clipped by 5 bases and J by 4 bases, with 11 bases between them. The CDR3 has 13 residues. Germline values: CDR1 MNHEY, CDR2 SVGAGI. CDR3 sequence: CASSAGAIYGYTF. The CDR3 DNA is TGTGCCAGCAGTGCCGGTGCCATCTATGGCTACACCTTC.

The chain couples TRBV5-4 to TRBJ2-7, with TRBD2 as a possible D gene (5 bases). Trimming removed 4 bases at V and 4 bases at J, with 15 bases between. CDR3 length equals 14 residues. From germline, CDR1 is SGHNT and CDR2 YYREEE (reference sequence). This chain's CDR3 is CASSGSGGGYEQYF. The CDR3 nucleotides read TGTGCCAGCAGCGGCTCAGGAGGCGGATACGAGCAGTACTTC.

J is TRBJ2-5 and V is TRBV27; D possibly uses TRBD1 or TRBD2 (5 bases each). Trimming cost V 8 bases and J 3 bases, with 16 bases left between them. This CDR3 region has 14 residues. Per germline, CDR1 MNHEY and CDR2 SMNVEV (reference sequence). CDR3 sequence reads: CASRGARGEETQYF. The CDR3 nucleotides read TGTGCCAGCCGGGGCGCAAGAGGGGAAGAGACCCAGTACTTC.

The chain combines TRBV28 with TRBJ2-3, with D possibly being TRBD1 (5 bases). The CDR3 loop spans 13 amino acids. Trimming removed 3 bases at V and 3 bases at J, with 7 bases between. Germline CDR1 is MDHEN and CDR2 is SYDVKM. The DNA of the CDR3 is TGTGCCAGCAGTTTGGACAAGACAGATACGCAGTATTTT. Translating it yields CASSLDKTDTQYF.

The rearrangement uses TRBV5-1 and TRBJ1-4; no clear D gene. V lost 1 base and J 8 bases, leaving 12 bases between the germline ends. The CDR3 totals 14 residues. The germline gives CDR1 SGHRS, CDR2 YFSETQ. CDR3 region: CASSLMGSQEKLFF. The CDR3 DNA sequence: TGCGCCAGCAGCTTGATGGGTAGTCAGGAAAAACTGTTTTTT.

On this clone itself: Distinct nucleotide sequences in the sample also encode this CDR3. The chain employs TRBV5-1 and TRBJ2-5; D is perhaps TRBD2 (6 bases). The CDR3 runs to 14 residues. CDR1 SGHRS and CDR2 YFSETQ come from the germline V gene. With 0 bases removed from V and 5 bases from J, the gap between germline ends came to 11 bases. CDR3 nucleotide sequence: TGCGCCAGCAGCTTGGCGGGCGCGGGGGAGACCCAGTACTTC. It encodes CASSLAGAGETQYF.

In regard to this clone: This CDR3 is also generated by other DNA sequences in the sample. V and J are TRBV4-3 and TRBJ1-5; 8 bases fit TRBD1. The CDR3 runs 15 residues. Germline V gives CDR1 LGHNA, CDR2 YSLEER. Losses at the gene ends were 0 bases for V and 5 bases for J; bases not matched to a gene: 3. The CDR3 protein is CASSQDRQGHQPQHF. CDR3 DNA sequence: TGCGCCAGCAGCCAAGACCGACAGGGGCATCAGCCCCAGCATTTT.

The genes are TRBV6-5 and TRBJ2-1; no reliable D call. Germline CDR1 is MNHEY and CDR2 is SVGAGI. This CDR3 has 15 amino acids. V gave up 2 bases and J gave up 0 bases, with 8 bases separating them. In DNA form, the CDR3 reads TGTGCCAGCAGTTACGTGGGTGCCTCCTACAATGAGCAGTTCTTC. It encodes CASSYVGASYNEQFF.

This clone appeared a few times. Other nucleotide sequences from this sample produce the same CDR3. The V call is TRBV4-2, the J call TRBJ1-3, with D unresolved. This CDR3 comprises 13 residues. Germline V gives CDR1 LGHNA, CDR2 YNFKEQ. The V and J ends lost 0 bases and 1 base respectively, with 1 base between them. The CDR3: CASSQESGNTIYF. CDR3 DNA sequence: TGTGCCAGCAGCCAAGAATCTGGAAACACCATATATTTT.

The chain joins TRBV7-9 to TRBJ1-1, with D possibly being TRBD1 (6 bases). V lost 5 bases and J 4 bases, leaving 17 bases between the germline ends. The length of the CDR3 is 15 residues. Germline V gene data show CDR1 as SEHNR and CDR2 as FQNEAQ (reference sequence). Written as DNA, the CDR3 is TGTGCCAGCAGCGATACGCCAGGGGAGAGCACTGAAGCTTTCTTT. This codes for CASSDTPGESTEAFF.

CDR3 protein: CASSPPGQTGYEQYF. In nucleotides, the CDR3 is TGTGCCAGCAGCCCCCCGGGACAGACGGGATACGAGCAGTACTTC. This chain joins TRBV11-1 and TRBJ2-7; 7 nucleotides match TRBD1. The V and J ends lost 5 bases and 4 bases, in that order; junction bases with no gene match: 11. The CDR3 runs 15 residues. In germline, CDR1 is SGHAT, CDR2 FQDESV (reference sequence).

For the CDR3, the DNA is TGTGCCAGCTCACGAGAATGGGGCAGTGAATCGTATTTT. It yields the protein CASSREWGSESYF. The V and J genes are TRBV18 and TRBJ2-3; possibly TRBD1 for D (5 bases). The CDR3 sequence is 13 residues long. In germline, CDR1 is KGHSH, CDR2 LQKENI. V lost 4 bases, J lost 14 bases, and 19 bases lay in between.

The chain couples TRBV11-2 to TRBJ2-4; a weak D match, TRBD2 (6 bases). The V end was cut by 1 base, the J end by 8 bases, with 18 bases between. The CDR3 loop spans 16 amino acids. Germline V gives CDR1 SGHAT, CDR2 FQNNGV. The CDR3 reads CASSLASFRGSDIQYF. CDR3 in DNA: TGTGCCAGCAGCTTAGCCTCGTTCCGGGGGTCGGACATTCAGTACTTC.

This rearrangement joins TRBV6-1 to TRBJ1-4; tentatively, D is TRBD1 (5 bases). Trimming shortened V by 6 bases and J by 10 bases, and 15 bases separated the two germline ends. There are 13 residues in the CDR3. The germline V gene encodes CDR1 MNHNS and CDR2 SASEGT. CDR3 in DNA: TGTGCCAGCAGCAACAGGTCATGGGGAAAACTGTTTTTT. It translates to CASSNRSWGKLFF.

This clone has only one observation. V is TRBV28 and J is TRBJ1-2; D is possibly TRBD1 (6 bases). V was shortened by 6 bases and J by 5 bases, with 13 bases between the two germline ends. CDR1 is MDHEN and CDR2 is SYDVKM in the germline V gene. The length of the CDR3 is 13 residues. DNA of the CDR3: TGTGCCAGCAGCGCGCAGGGGTGGTATGGCTACACCTTC. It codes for CASSAQGWYGYTF.

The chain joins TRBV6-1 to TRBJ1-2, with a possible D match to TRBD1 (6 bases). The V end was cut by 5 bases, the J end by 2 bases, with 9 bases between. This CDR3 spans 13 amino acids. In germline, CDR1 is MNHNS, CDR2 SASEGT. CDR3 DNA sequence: TGTGCCAGCAGTCGTACAGGGAACTATGGCTACACCTTC. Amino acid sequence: CASSRTGNYGYTF.

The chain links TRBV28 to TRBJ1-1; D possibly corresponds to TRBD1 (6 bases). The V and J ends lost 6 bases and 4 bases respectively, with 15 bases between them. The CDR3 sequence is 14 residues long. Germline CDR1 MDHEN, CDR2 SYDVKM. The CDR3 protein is CASRVRGGSTEAFF. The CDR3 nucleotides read TGTGCCAGCAGGGTCCGGGGGGGCAGCACTGAAGCTTTCTTT. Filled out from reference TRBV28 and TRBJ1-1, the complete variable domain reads DVKVTQSSRYLVKRTGEKVFLECVQDMDHENMFWYRQDPGLGLRLIYFSYDVKMKEKGDIPEGYSVSREKKERFSLILESASTNQTSMYLCASRVRGGSTEAFFGQGTRLTVV.

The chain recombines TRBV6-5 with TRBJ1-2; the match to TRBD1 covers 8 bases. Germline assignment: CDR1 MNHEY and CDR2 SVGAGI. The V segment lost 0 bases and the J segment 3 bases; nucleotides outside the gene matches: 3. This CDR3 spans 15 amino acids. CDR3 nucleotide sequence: TGTGCCAGCAGTTACTCGGGGACAGGCCACTATGGCTACACCTTC. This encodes CASSYSGTGHYGYTF.

The CDR3 DNA sequence: TGCAGCGTGGGGCTCTTAGGCCAAGAGACCCAGTACTTC. This encodes CSVGLLGQETQYF. The V gene is TRBV29-1, the J gene TRBJ2-5, with TRBD1 as a possible D gene (5 bases). The V end was cut by 6 bases, the J end by 1 base, with 12 bases between. Germline V gives CDR1 SQVTM, CDR2 ANQGSEA. The CDR3 runs to 13 residues. Based on the CDR3 plus reference TRBV29-1 and TRBJ2-5, the full variable domain is SAVISQKPSRDICQRGTSLTIQCQVDSQVTMMFWYRQQPGQSLTLIATANQGSEATYESGFVIDKFPISRPNLTFSTLTVSNMSPEDSSIYLCSVGLLGQETQYFGPGTRLLVL.

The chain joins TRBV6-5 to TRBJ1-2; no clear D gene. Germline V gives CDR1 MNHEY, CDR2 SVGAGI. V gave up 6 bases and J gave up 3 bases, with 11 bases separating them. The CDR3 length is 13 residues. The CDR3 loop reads CASSPDTDYGYTF. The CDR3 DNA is TGTGCCAGCAGCCCAGACACGGACTATGGCTACACCTTC.

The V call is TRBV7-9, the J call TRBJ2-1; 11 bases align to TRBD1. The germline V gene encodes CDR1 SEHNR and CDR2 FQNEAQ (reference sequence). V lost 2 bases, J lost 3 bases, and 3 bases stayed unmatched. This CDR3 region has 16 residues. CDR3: CASSLQGTGGYNEQFF. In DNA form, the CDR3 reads TGTGCCAGCAGCTTACAGGGGACAGGGGGCTACAATGAGCAGTTCTTC.